This T cell receptor (beta chain) was sequenced in a study of blood T cells in healthy people across ages (dated by TCRdb to about 2015). The study in broad terms: In model experiments, template switching captured roughly one uniquely barcoded TCR beta cDNA molecule for every two T cells. The donors were divided into four age groups: young (average around 16 years), middle-aged (around 37), aged (62) and long-lived (more than 75). Donors of different ages were randomly distributed across sequencing lanes to avoid experimental bias. For two donors (one aged 18 to 30 and one aged 80 or older), the study analyzed two additional independent replicas of 1 million unique cDNA reads from the same blood draw. Age-related changes in TCR beta repertoire diversity were measured in the study by deep sequencing normalized with unique cDNA molecular identifiers. The investigation overall reported the following: As age increased, observed TCR beta diversity per million T cells dropped in a roughly linear way, and a significant reduction was already evident by age 40. Estimates of total diversity based on one million sequenced T cells were considered lower bounds and underestimates. Observed TCR beta diversity correlated strongly with the percentage of naive T cells measured by flow cytometry. The CMV infection status of donors was not known, potentially confounding age-related changes in expanded clonotypes. Compared with the aged group, more naive CD4+ T cells, fewer expanded clones and increased TCR diversity were shown by the long-lived group, suggesting age selection. Because profiling used bulk unsorted PBMCs, naive and antigen-experienced compartments could not be compared conclusively.

The donors were about 40 Caucasian individuals from Russia, aged roughly 6 to 100 years, who were systemically healthy. Each donor gave approximately 10 milliliters of peripheral blood, collected into EDTA-treated Vacutainer tubes. PBMCs were isolated by Ficoll-Paque density-gradient centrifugation, with at least 7 million obtained per sample. Total RNA was extracted from PBMCs with Trizol reagent, with at least 6 micrograms obtained per sample. For every donor, an aliquot of PBMCs went through flow cytometry to measure the percentages of naive CD45RAhigh/CD27high T cells. The method behind the library was 5' RACE. Sequencing instrument: Illumina HiSeq 2500. A second about 7 to 11 cycle PCR used a sample-barcoded 5' primer and a J-beta primer mix. Each TCR beta cDNA molecule received a unique molecular identifier from a template-switch 5' adaptor carrying 12 random nucleotides. Each sample yielded at least 3 million CDR3-containing paired-end reads. All of the RNA was converted into first-strand cDNA using the Mint cDNA synthesis kit, with a TRBC-specific oligonucleotide serving as the primer. All cDNA was treated with uracil-DNA glycosylase and then went through a first 18-cycle PCR with the universal primers M1SS and BC2_uni_R. Under the source paper's analysis protocol: Normalization of each sample was performed by random selection of 1 million high-quality reads, each carrying a distinct molecular identifier. Reads sharing molecular identifiers were discarded rather than binned into consensus sequences. MiTCR, set to a Q25 quality threshold and the strictest error-elimination algorithm, was used for CDR3 identification, clonotype clustering and error correction. A nonparametric unseen species model using Euler transformation provided a lower-bound estimate of total TCR beta diversity. Using fastp at Q25 and MiXCR, TCRdb reprocessed the public reads and kept productive beta chains. Each entry merges the rows of one CDR3 protein and shows their most common DNA and genes. These V and J calls originate from TCRdb's pipeline instead of the authors' own analysis. The sample has about 570,000 distinct CDR3 sequences on record, 27% of them singletons. The ten largest make up roughly 20% of the sample.

Remarks on this clonotype: No cognate antigen has been identified for it. No base qualities exist here, and no much larger clone lies one base off it.

Reading from cysteine to phenylalanine, the CDR3 counts 16 amino acids. This entry keeps only the CDR3 DNA: 48 bases, framed from base 1. V loses 5 bases of germline sequence and J loses 0 bases, and the interval between the two ends is 11 bases. The germline V gene yields SNHLY for CDR1 and FYNNEI for CDR2. The sequenced material came from blood. This clonotype was sampled from an older woman in good health. This chain is built from TRBV2 and TRBJ2-6, with the D gene uncertain. The CDR3 reads CASSPEFVSGANVLTF. The nucleotide sequence reads TGTGCCAGCAGTCCTGAATTCGTCTCTGGGGCCAACGTCCTGACTTTC.